Listed below are T cell receptor beta chains from one sample, sequenced in a study of T cell responses to AZD1222 COVID-19 vaccine. The protocol was immunoSEQ multiplex PCR, while the TCRdb copy is restricted to in-frame clones and leaves out a portion. The sample lists 140,000 to 150,000 clones, approximately 92% seen once, with over 1.5% in the top ten. Sequenced here: peripheral blood, sampled on day 0 of AZD1222 vaccination. These receptors came from an adult in good health. CDR3s include the opening cysteine and the closing phenylalanine or tryptophan. The D gene is left open where the match is weak. Clone size is not always given. Where it is, it says once, few, many or a class for expanded clones.

>.|.|TRBV18|TRBJ2-1
CASSPETVEQFF
TGTGCCAGCTCCCCCGAGACAGTTGAGCAGTTCTTC
>.|.|TRBV28|TRBJ2-7
CASSFLQSGDTSYEQYF
TGTGCCAGCAGTTTCCTCCAGTCGGGGGACACCTCCTACGAGCAGTACTTC
>.|.|TRBV5-1|TRBJ1-1
CASRTHTGQDFFGQAFF
TGCGCCAGCAGAACTCATACAGGGCAGGATTTCTTCGGGCAAGCTTTCTTT
>.|TRBD2|TRBV7-9|TRBJ2-1
CASSPPGTSGSDEQFF
TGTGCCAGCAGCCCCCCGGGGACTAGCGGGAGTGATGAGCAGTTCTTC
>.|.|TRBV7-9|TRBJ2-5
CASSLGDWETQYF
TGTGCCAGCAGCTTAGGAGATTGGGAGACCCAGTACTTC
>.|.|TRBV10-3|TRBJ1-4
CAISEGATNEKLFF
TGTGCCATCAGCGAGGGGGCAACTAATGAAAAACTGTTTTTT
>once|TRBD1|TRBV5-1|TRBJ2-3
CASLPGQGTDTQYF
TGCGCCAGCTTGCCGGGACAGGGTACAGATACGCAGTATTTT
>.|.|TRBV30|TRBJ2-6
CAWSPGVSGANVLTF
TGTGCCTGGAGCCCAGGGGTCTCTGGGGCCAACGTCCTGACTTTC
>medium-sized|.|TRBV5-1|TRBJ2-7
CASSLVQGSSYEQYF
TGCGCCAGCAGCTTGGTCCAGGGCAGCTCCTACGAGCAGTACTTC
>few|TRBD1|TRBV30|TRBJ1-6
CAWSVPGQGYSPLHF
TGTGCCTGGAGTGTACCGGGACAGGGGTATTCACCCCTCCACTTT
>few|.|TRBV11-2|TRBJ2-2
CASSLGHSNTGELFF
TGTGCCAGCAGCTTAGGGCACTCCAACACCGGGGAGCTGTTTTTT
>.|TRBD1|TRBV2|TRBJ1-2
CASLRDRALYGYTF
TGTGCCAGCTTGAGGGACAGGGCACTCTATGGCTACACCTTC
>.|.|TRBV28|TRBJ2-7
CASRPRGSGAYEQYF
TGTGCCAGCAGGCCCCGGGGTAGCGGCGCCTACGAGCAGTACTTC
>.|TRBD1|TRBV5-1|TRBJ1-6
CASSSGTADSSPLHF
TGCGCCAGCAGCAGCGGGACAGCGGATAGTTCACCCCTCCACTTT
>.|.|TRBV29-1|TRBJ1-1
CSVETGPRGTEAFF
TGCAGCGTTGAGACAGGCCCTAGGGGTACTGAAGCTTTCTTT
>.|.|TRBV18|TRBJ2-6
CASSLGGISGANVLTF
TGTGCCAGCTCATTAGGGGGGATATCTGGGGCCAACGTCCTGACTTTC
>.|TRBD1|TRBV28|TRBJ2-2
CASSSHTDRGYTGELFF
TGTGCCAGCAGCTCCCATACGGACAGGGGATACACCGGGGAGCTGTTTTTT
>once|TRBD2|TRBV7-3|TRBJ2-3
CASSLNVRGLAGTDTQYF
TGTGCCAGCAGCTTAAACGTGCGTGGACTAGCTGGAACAGATACGCAGTATTTT
>.|.|TRBV6-4|TRBJ1-5
CASSVEGGQPQHF
TGTGCCAGCAGTGTGGAGGGCGGGCAGCCCCAGCATTTT
>.|TRBD1|TRBV6-5|TRBJ1-2
CASRGIGQGGYGYTF
TGTGCCAGCAGAGGAATAGGGCAGGGGGGCTATGGCTACACCTTC
>.|.|TRBV11-2|TRBJ2-7
CASSMEAEGEQYF
TGTGCCAGCAGCATGGAAGCGGAGGGCGAGCAGTACTTC
>.|.|TRBV12-3/TRBV12-4|TRBJ2-5
CASNHGQQETQYF
TGTGCCAGCAACCATGGGCAGCAAGAGACCCAGTACTTC
>.|.|TRBV7-9|TRBJ1-1
CASSLVGETEAFF
TGTGCCAGCAGCTTAGTCGGGGAAACTGAAGCTTTCTTT
>.|.|TRBV6-1|TRBJ2-1
CASSESEHNEQFF
TGTGCCAGCAGTGAATCGGAACACAATGAGCAGTTCTTC
>.|TRBD1|TRBV30|TRBJ2-7
CAWSAGQGAEQYF
TGTGCCTGGAGTGCCGGACAGGGGGCCGAGCAGTACTTC
>.|.|TRBV5-6|TRBJ2-5
CASSLDPQGLQETQYF
TGTGCCAGCAGCTTGGACCCTCAGGGGCTCCAAGAGACCCAGTACTTC
>.|.|TRBV6-5|TRBJ1-2
CASSPRENYGYTF
TGTGCCAGCAGTCCCAGGGAAAACTATGGCTACACCTTC
>.|TRBD1|TRBV6-1|TRBJ1-2
CASSEQGGYGYTF
TGTGCCAGCAGTGAACAGGGGGGCTATGGCTACACCTTC
>.|.|TRBV6-2/TRBV6-3|TRBJ1-5
CASSSIGASKQPQHF
TGTGCCAGCAGCTCTATAGGAGCCAGCAAGCAGCCCCAGCATTTT
>.|TRBD1|TRBV9|TRBJ2-3
CASSGYRGRATDTQYF
TGTGCCAGCAGCGGATACAGGGGGCGAGCCACAGATACGCAGTATTTT
>.|.|TRBV9|TRBJ1-2
CASSVEGTNYGYTF
TGTGCCAGCAGCGTAGAGGGAACTAACTATGGCTACACCTTC
>.|.|TRBV3-1/TRBV3-2|TRBJ2-7
CASSQDRLGEQYF
TGTGCCAGCAGCCAAGACCGCCTCGGGGAGCAGTACTTC
>.|TRBD2|TRBV6-5|TRBJ2-3
CASSYSTSGFTDTQYF
TGTGCCAGCAGTTACTCGACTAGCGGGTTCACAGATACGCAGTATTTT
>few|.|TRBV15|TRBJ2-2
CATSRDRGLPNTGELFF
TGTGCCACCAGCAGAGATCGGGGACTCCCGAACACCGGGGAGCTGTTTTTT
>.|.|TRBV11-3|TRBJ2-1
CASSLGGVPYNEQFF
TGTGCCAGCAGCCTAGGGGGGGTGCCCTACAATGAGCAGTTCTTC
>.|.|TRBV30|TRBJ2-5
CAWHDRTQETQYF
TGTGCCTGGCATGACAGGACCCAAGAGACCCAGTACTTC
>.|.|TRBV5-1|TRBJ2-1
CASSLRLHRDLYNEQFF
TGCGCCAGCAGCTTACGACTTCATAGGGACCTGTACAATGAGCAGTTCTTC
>.|.|TRBV7-9|TRBJ2-2
CASRPSRGPNTGELFF
TGTGCCAGCAGGCCTTCCCGGGGCCCGAACACCGGGGAGCTGTTTTTT
>medium-sized|.|TRBV4-1|TRBJ1-2
CASSQDPRGGFGYTF
TGCGCCAGCAGCCAAGACCCCAGGGGTGGGTTTGGCTACACCTTC
>.|TRBD1|TRBV5-1|TRBJ2-5
CASSLEGTGETQYF
TGCGCCAGCAGCTTGGAGGGGACAGGAGAGACCCAGTACTTC
>.|.|TRBV12-3/TRBV12-4|TRBJ2-7
CASSLDRPYEQYF
TGTGCCAGCAGTTTGGACCGGCCCTACGAGCAGTACTTC
>.|.|TRBV28|TRBJ2-2
CASSLFGSKWGQTNTHTGELFF
TGTGCCAGCAGTTTATTCGGAAGTAAATGGGGCCAGACTAATACACACACCGGGGAGCTGTTTTTT
>few|.|TRBV2|TRBJ1-5
CASSEERGGHQPQHF
TGTGCCAGCAGTGAAGAAAGGGGTGGGCATCAGCCCCAGCATTTT
>.|.|TRBV29-1|TRBJ1-2
CSVGVSALLNYGYTF
TGCAGCGTTGGTGTCAGCGCCCTATTAAACTATGGCTACACCTTC
>.|.|TRBV7-9|TRBJ2-5
CASSLVGLQETQYF
TGTGCCAGCAGCTTAGTTGGCCTCCAAGAGACCCAGTACTTC
>.|.|TRBV2|TRBJ1-5
CASSYDQPQHF
TGTGCCAGCAGTTACGATCAGCCCCAGCATTTT
>.|.|TRBV7-9|TRBJ1-4
CASSLNSGNEKLFF
TGTGCCAGCAGCTTAAACAGTGGTAATGAAAAACTGTTTTTT
>few|TRBD2|TRBV5-6|TRBJ2-7
CASSSKGLAGVGEQYF
TGTGCCAGCAGCTCGAAGGGTTTAGCGGGAGTGGGCGAGCAGTACTTC
>.|.|TRBV6-1|TRBJ1-5
CASSGGPLGRIRPQHF
TGTGCCAGCAGTGGGGGGCCCCTGGGACGGATCAGGCCCCAGCATTTT
>.|.|TRBV29-1|TRBJ1-5
CSVVRGNESLPQHF
TGCAGCGTTGTAAGAGGAAACGAATCGTTACCCCAGCATTTT
>few|TRBD2|TRBV7-9|TRBJ2-7
CASSLVTSGSYEQYF
TGTGCCAGCAGCTTAGTGACTAGCGGGAGCTACGAGCAGTACTTC
>.|.|TRBV2|TRBJ1-1
CASSESGPNTEAFF
TGTGCCAGCAGTGAATCCGGACCCAACACTGAAGCTTTCTTT
>.|.|TRBV7-6|TRBJ2-3
CASSLGPSSTDTQYF
TGTGCCAGCAGCTTAGGGCCCTCTAGCACAGATACGCAGTATTTT